This T cell receptor beta chain emerged from a study of T-cell reconstitution after alpha-beta-depleted transplantation in children. Preparation of the TCRbeta library used unique molecular identifiers. TCRdb called the PCR reads again in MiXCR, with one record for every CDR3 protein. The sample has around 530,000 distinct CDR3 sequences; roughly 33% are singletons. The CDR3 sequence is 16 residues long. The V gene's germline CDR1 is LNHDA and CDR2 SQIVND (reference sequence). V lost 4 bases to trimming and J lost 7 bases; unmatched junction nucleotides: 11. The chain recombines TRBV19 with TRBJ1-1; TRBD1 matches at 11 bases. Sequences were derived from PBMCs from the stem cell graft donor, sampled from the stem cell graft. The sequence was obtained from a human donor who donated a stem cell graft to a child with aplastic anemia. CDR3 in amino acids: CASSTNPDRGPREAFF. CDR3 sequence (DNA): TGTGCCAGTAGTACAAACCCGGACAGGGGGCCTCGTGAAGCTTTCTTT.